These 22 T cell receptor beta chains came from one sample sequenced in a study of Ad26.COV2.S vaccination and SARS-CoV-2 variants. Sequencing used immunoSEQ multiplex PCR; TCRdb keeps in-frame clones, though not all of them. The sample yields about 480,000 clones, roughly 87% seen once. Treatment defined: around 19 received Ad26.COV2.S at low or high dose, single or two shots; roughly five received placebo; per-sample allocation not given. Samples came from day 63 after the first vaccine or placebo injection. The sequences come from peripheral blood, collected in a trial of Ad26.COV2.S vaccine versus placebo. The receptors originated from a person aged 18-65 years who received the Ad26.COV2.S COVID-19 vaccine or a placebo.

The CDR3 coding sequence is TGTGCCAGCAGCGTAGGGCCCTCGGGCTCTGGGGCCAACGTCCTGACTTTC. Encoded protein: CASSVGPSGSGANVLTF. The rearrangement links TRBV9 to TRBJ2-6; D call uncertain. V lost 0 bases, J lost 0 bases, and 10 bases lay in between. CDR3 size: 17 residues. Germline values: CDR1 SGDLS, CDR2 YYNGEE.

The chain carries TRBV18 and TRBJ2-1; 7 bases are a match to TRBD1. V shed 4 bases and J 10 bases; nucleotides not matched to a gene: 7. Germline values: CDR1 KGHSH, CDR2 LQKENI. The CDR3 loop spans 13 amino acids. The CDR3 loop is CASSHLGQEEQFF. As DNA, the CDR3 is TGTGCCAGCTCACACCTCGGACAGGAAGAGCAGTTCTTC.

J is TRBJ2-7 and V is TRBV3-1 (or the pseudogene TRBV3-2); D is possibly TRBD1 (6 bases). This CDR3 is built from 14 residues. Trimming took 1 base from V and 6 from J, leaving 13 bases between them. Germline V gives CDR1 LGHDT, CDR2 YNNKEL (reference sequence). The CDR3 bases are TGTGCCAGCAGCCAAGCCAACTCAGGGGTCGAGCAGTACTTC. Its protein product is CASSQANSGVEQYF.

This clone has just one count. The chain joins TRBV19 to TRBJ2-3; D possibly corresponds to TRBD1 (5 bases). The CDR3 consists of 13 residues. With 6 bases removed from V and 1 base from J, the gap between germline ends came to 8 bases. The germline gives CDR1 LNHDA, CDR2 SQIVND (reference sequence). CDR3 in amino acids: CASRGRGTDTQYF. DNA for the CDR3: TGTGCCAGTAGGGGGCGAGGCACAGATACGCAGTATTTT.

The CDR3 is CASSPGGGSAFF. As DNA, the CDR3 is TGTGCCAGCAGTCCCGGGGGGGGATCAGCTTTCTTT. The chain carries TRBV12-3 or TRBV12-4 and TRBJ1-1, with a tentative D call TRBD1 (5 bases). Trimming removed 5 bases at V and 10 bases at J, with 14 bases between. The CDR3 is 12 residues long.

The chain's CDR3 is CASSPGGGSISDTQYF. The CDR3 DNA is TGTGCCAGCAGCCCGGGGGGCGGGAGTATATCAGATACGCAGTATTTT. The V gene is TRBV7-2, the J gene TRBJ2-3; D is perhaps TRBD2 (7 bases). The V and J ends lost 5 bases and 4 bases respectively, with 19 bases between them. This CDR3 has 16 residues. Germline lookup yields CDR1 SGHTA and CDR2 FQGNSA.

The J gene is TRBJ2-3, the V gene TRBV7-9; TRBD2 aligns across 11 bases. V was pared by 1 base and J by 2 bases, with 8 bases of the junction left unmatched. CDR1 and CDR2 (germline): SEHNR, FQNEAQ (reference sequence). The CDR3 is 18 amino acids. This CDR3 is CASSLGLAGGPHTDTQYF. The CDR3 nucleotides read TGTGCCAGCAGCTTAGGGCTAGCGGGAGGACCCCACACAGATACGCAGTATTTT.

Points on this clone: Other nucleotide sequences in the sample specify the same CDR3. The V call is TRBV19, the J call TRBJ1-5, with D possibly TRBD1 on 5 matching bases. In germline, CDR1 is LNHDA, CDR2 SQIVND (reference sequence). V lost 5 bases to trimming and J lost 4 bases, with 12 bases between them. There are 14 residues in the CDR3. The CDR3 DNA reads TGTGCCAGTAGTCAAACCGGGGGTAATCAGCCCCAGCATTTT. Protein product: CASSQTGGNQPQHF.

The rearrangement links TRBV12-1 to TRBJ1-1; the table names TRBD1, a call not compared with the DNA. TRBV12-1 is flagged as a pseudogene. The CDR3 is 15 amino acids. The CDR3 DNA sequence: TGTGCCAGCAGCTTGGGGGACAGGGTGAACACTGAAGCTTTCTTT. This encodes CASSLGDRVNTEAFF.

This clone showed up just once. The V and J genes are TRBV5-7 and TRBJ1-1, with D perhaps matching TRBD1 (6 bases). TRBV5-7 is classed as an ORF, of uncertain function. Trimming left V 2 bases short and J 1 base short, with 12 bases between. This CDR3 contains 15 residues. CDR3 in amino acids: CASSFPGTPNTEAFF. Written as DNA, the CDR3 is TGTGCCAGCAGCTTCCCCGGGACACCGAACACTGAAGCTTTCTTT.

The chain uses TRBV20-1 and TRBJ1-1; D remains unclear. This CDR3 is built from 11 residues. Germline lookup yields CDR1 DFQATT and CDR2 SNEGSKA (reference sequence). Trimming removed 0 bases from V and 6 bases from J, with 5 bases in between. Here the CDR3 reads CSARDQPEAFF. CDR3 coding DNA: TGCAGTGCTAGAGATCAACCTGAAGCTTTCTTT.

The chain combines TRBV10-3 with TRBJ2-2; 7 nucleotides align to TRBD1. Germline CDR1 is ENHRY and CDR2 is SYGVKD. The CDR3 length is 14 residues. Trimming cost V 6 bases and J 0 bases; bases outside gene matches: 1. The DNA of the CDR3 is TGTGCCATCAGGGGACAGCCGAACACCGGGGAGCTGTTTTTT. This gives the protein CAIRGQPNTGELFF.

This chain uses TRBV30 with TRBJ2-7, with 8 nucleotides matching TRBD2. The CDR3 is 12 residues long. Germline CDR1 and CDR2: GTSNPN and SVGIG (reference sequence). Unmatched junction bases numbered 9, after V lost 2 bases and J lost 12 bases. The CDR3 loop reads CAWSPAGVSAYF. Here the CDR3 DNA reads TGTGCCTGGAGTCCAGCGGGAGTGAGTGCGTACTTC.

The V and J genes are TRBV9 and TRBJ2-3; 7 positions agree with TRBD2. The CDR3 contains 15 residues. The germline V gene has CDR1 SGDLS and CDR2 YYNGEE. J gave up 2 bases and V 4 bases, and 7 bases lay outside the gene matches. The CDR3 region has the DNA TGTGCCAGCAGCCTAGGAACTAGCGTCACAGATACGCAGTATTTT. It codes for CASSLGTSVTDTQYF.

The chain joins TRBV11-3 to TRBJ2-1, with 16 bases lining up with TRBD2. CDR3 size: 15 residues. J was trimmed by 9 bases and V by 5 bases; bases with no gene match: 4. Germline assignment: CDR1 SGHNT and CDR2 YENEEA. The CDR3 nucleotides are TGTGCCAGCAGCCAGGGACTAGCGGGAGGGGTTGAGCAGTTCTTC. This translates into CASSQGLAGGVEQFF.

This sequence joins TRBV10-1 and TRBJ2-7; 7 bases are a match to TRBD2. The junction had 10 bases not matched to a gene; V was cut back by 7 bases and J by 1 base. CDR3 length equals 15 residues. Germline-derived CDR1 and CDR2 are WNHNN and SYGVQD (reference sequence). CDR3 in DNA: TGCGCCAGCATAAGGACTAGGTGTCTTTCCTACGAGCAGTACTTC. Encoded protein: CASIRTRCLSYEQYF.

The chain recombines TRBV19 with TRBJ2-1; D perhaps matches TRBD2 (5 bases). Looked up from germline, CDR1 is LNHDA and CDR2 is SQIVND (reference sequence). The CDR3 contains 15 residues. Trimming removed 10 bases at V and 9 bases at J, with 25 bases between. The CDR3 protein is CATKVLDAGVGEQFF. As DNA, the CDR3 is TGTGCCACAAAGGTCTTGGATGCGGGTGTAGGTGAGCAGTTCTTC.

This clone has only one observation. V usage is TRBV7-9 and J usage is TRBJ2-1; D ambiguous. The CDR3 totals 12 residues. Germline CDR1 reads SEHNR; CDR2 reads FQNEAQ (reference sequence). Trimming cost V 3 bases and J 3 bases, with 3 bases left between them. This chain's CDR3 is CASSFDYNEQFF. In DNA form, the CDR3 reads TGTGCCAGCAGCTTCGACTACAATGAGCAGTTCTTC.

The V gene is TRBV29-1, the J gene TRBJ2-3; TRBD2 matches at 8 bases. From germline, CDR1 is SQVTM and CDR2 ANQGSEA. The CDR3 contains 14 residues. With 4 bases clipped from V and 3 bases from J, the junction kept 6 bases outside the gene matches. The DNA for the CDR3 is TGCAGCGTTGTAGCGAGCGGGAGTACAGATACGCAGTATTTT. Protein product: CSVVASGSTDTQYF.

The CDR3 loop is CASSADRPYGYTF. The CDR3 DNA sequence: TGTGCCAGCAGCGCGGACAGACCCTATGGCTACACCTTC. V usage is TRBV7-2 and J usage is TRBJ1-2; maybe TRBD1 (6 bases). The CDR3 is 13 amino acids. CDR1 is SGHTA, CDR2 FQGNSA, per germline. Trimming stripped 5 bases from V and 4 bases from J, with 11 bases between.

The V call is TRBV30, the J call TRBJ1-2; possibly TRBD1 for D (6 bases). V lost 5 bases, J lost 8 bases, and 18 bases lay in between. The CDR3 is 13 residues long. Germline CDR1 and CDR2: GTSNPN and SVGIG (reference sequence). Here the CDR3 DNA reads TGTGCCTGGGCGGGAACAAACAGGGACGGCTACACCTTC. Translation: CAWAGTNRDGYTF.

The genes are TRBV6-2 or TRBV6-3 and TRBJ2-5; maybe TRBD2 (5 bases). The germline CDR1 and CDR2 sequences are MNHEY and SVGEGT. There are 15 residues in the CDR3. V was pared by 0 bases and J by 7 bases, with 15 bases between. CDR3: CASSYSQGPEGTQYF. Here the CDR3 DNA reads TGTGCCAGCAGTTACTCGCAAGGACCAGAGGGGACCCAGTACTTC.